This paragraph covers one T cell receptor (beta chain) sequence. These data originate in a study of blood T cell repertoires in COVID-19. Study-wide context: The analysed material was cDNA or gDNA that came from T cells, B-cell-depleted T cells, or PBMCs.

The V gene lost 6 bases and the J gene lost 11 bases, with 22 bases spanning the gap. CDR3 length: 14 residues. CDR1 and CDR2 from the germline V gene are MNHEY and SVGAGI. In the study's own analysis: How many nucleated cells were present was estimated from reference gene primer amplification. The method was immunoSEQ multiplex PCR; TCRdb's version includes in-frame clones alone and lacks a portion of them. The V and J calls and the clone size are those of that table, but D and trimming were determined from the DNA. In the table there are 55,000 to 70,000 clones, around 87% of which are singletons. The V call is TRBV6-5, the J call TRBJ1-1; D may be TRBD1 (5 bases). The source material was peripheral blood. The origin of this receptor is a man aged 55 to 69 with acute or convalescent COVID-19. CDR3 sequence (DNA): TGTGCCAGCAGCTTAGGACAAGCCGGTTTTGGGGCTTTCTTT. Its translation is CASSLGQAGFGAFF.